This passage covers 21 T cell receptor beta chains from one sample sequenced in a study of T cell responses to AZD1222 COVID-19 vaccine (dated by TCRdb to about 2021). The library was produced with the immunoSEQ multiplex PCR assay. Held by TCRdb, this immuneACCESS table contains in-frame sequences only and omits some clones. Under half of the omission traces to an unresolved V gene where checked; the cause of the rest is unknown. This sample comprises 150,000 to 200,000 clones, roughly 90% of them detected only once. The ten largest clones represent roughly 1.3% of the sample. The time point label for this specimen denotes: about 28 days (+/-7) after the second vaccine dose. The input for sequencing was peripheral blood, taken 28 days after the second AZD1222 dose. The receptors originated from an adult who received the AZD1222 COVID-19 vaccine.

This chain connects TRBV7-9 to TRBJ1-2, with D unclear. Germline V gene lookup returns CDR1 SEHNR and CDR2 FQNEAQ (reference sequence). The V and J ends lost 6 bases and 6 bases respectively, with 14 bases between them. This CDR3 has 13 residues. CDR3 coding DNA: TGTGCCAGCAGTCCTGAGGCGAGGGATGGCTACACCTTC. Translating gives CASSPEARDGYTF.

The rearrangement links TRBV7-2 to TRBJ2-7, with D possibly being TRBD1 or TRBD2 (5 bases each). The CDR3 spans 15 residues. Germline V gene sequence: CDR1 SGHTA, CDR2 FQGNSA. The V end was cut by 0 bases, the J end by 2 bases, with 11 bases between. CDR3 DNA sequence: TGTGCCAGCAGCTTAGCCGGGACGGTTACCTACGAGCAGTACTTC. This sequence encodes CASSLAGTVTYEQYF.

This chain links TRBV24-1 with TRBJ2-2, with 9 bases identical to TRBD1. The CDR3 loop spans 15 amino acids. J was trimmed by 4 bases and V by 4 bases; bases with no gene match: 3. Germline CDR1 reads KGHDR; CDR2 reads SFDVKD. The CDR3 DNA follows: TGTGCCACCAGTGACACAGGGGGCGGCACCGGGGAGCTGTTTTTT. The encoded protein is CATSDTGGGTGELFF.

The CDR3 reads CASSASATDTQYF. CDR3 nucleotide sequence: TGTGCCAGTAGTGCGTCAGCCACAGATACGCAGTATTTT. The V call is TRBV19, the J call TRBJ2-3; D unresolved. V dropped 5 bases and J dropped 2 bases, with 8 bases sitting between them. CDR3 length: 13 amino acids. Germline V gene sequence: CDR1 LNHDA, CDR2 SQIVND (reference sequence).

Worth noting for this clone: At one end the junction does not follow the germline gene, possibly because of a read error. This chain connects TRBV5-8 to TRBJ2-1; TRBD1 matches 9 bases. The CDR3 covers 18 residues. The germline CDR1 and CDR2 sequences are SGHTS and YDEGEE. The CDR3, as DNA: TGTGCCAGCAGCTCGTGGGGGATACAGGGGGCCCGACTGGACGGTGGGATCTTC. Its translation is CASSSWGIQGARLDGGIF.

CDR3 coding DNA: TGTGCCAGCAGTTACGGGGGGCTTTCAGGAAACACCATATATTTT. The encoded protein is CASSYGGLSGNTIYF. The chain couples TRBV6-5 to TRBJ1-3, with D perhaps TRBD1 (6 bases). The CDR3 consists of 15 residues. The germline gives CDR1 MNHEY, CDR2 SVGAGI. V lost 2 bases and J lost 4, with 12 bases in between.

The chain recombines TRBV27 with TRBJ1-1; D remains unclear. The CDR3 contains 14 residues. The germline V gene has CDR1 MNHEY and CDR2 SMNVEV (reference sequence). V lost 0 bases to trimming and J lost 5 bases, with 10 bases between them. The CDR3, as DNA: TGTGCCAGCAGTTTATCGCCGGGAGTGACTGAAGCTTTCTTT. It codes for CASSLSPGVTEAFF.

Worth noting for this clone: Germline and junction disagree at one end, which may indicate a read error. The chain joins TRBV28 to TRBJ2-1, with 11 positions matching TRBD2. There are 14 residues in the CDR3. CDR1 and CDR2 (germline): MDHEN, SYDVKM. DNA for the CDR3: TGTGCCAGCGGTACTAGCGGGAGATACAGTGAGCAGTTCTTC. It translates to CASGTSGRYSEQFF.

This clone was observed a single time. The chain recombines TRBV10-3 with TRBJ1-2; 7 bases map to TRBD1. J lost 4 bases, V lost 3 bases, and 17 bases had no gene match. From germline, CDR1 is ENHRY and CDR2 SYGVKD. The CDR3 totals 18 residues. The CDR3 protein is CAISEEIKTRGISYGYTF. The DNA of the CDR3 is TGTGCCATCAGTGAAGAGATTAAAACCAGGGGGATATCCTATGGCTACACCTTC.

The V and J genes are TRBV6-6 and TRBJ1-5, with a weak D call TRBD1 (6 bases). The CDR3 length is 14 residues. With 6 bases removed from V and 0 bases from J, the gap between germline ends came to 9 bases. Germline V gene lookup returns CDR1 MNHNY and CDR2 SVGAGI (reference sequence). Written as DNA, the CDR3 is TGTGCCAGCAGACAGGGATATAGCAATCAGCCCCAGCATTTT. This codes for CASRQGYSNQPQHF.

CDR3 in DNA: TGTGCCAGCAGCCTCCCGGGACTGCCATACGAGCAGTACTTC. It specifies CASSLPGLPYEQYF. This sequence joins TRBV14 and TRBJ2-7; a possible D gene is TRBD2 (6 bases). The CDR3 loop spans 14 amino acids. The V end lost 4 bases, the J end lost 4 bases, and 14 bases lay between the germline ends. Germline V gives CDR1 SGHDN, CDR2 FVKESK.

The sample holds a few counts of this clone. This rearrangement joins TRBV9 to TRBJ2-1; D not certain. Germline V gives CDR1 SGDLS, CDR2 YYNGEE. CDR3 size: 13 residues. V was shortened by 1 base and J by 6 bases, with 8 bases between the two germline ends. For the CDR3, the DNA is TGTGCCAGCAGCGTACAAGGTCGCAATGAGCAGTTCTTC. Protein product: CASSVQGRNEQFF.

This clone came up once. The chain carries TRBV10-3 and TRBJ2-1, with 11 bases aligning to TRBD2. V dropped 9 bases and J dropped 8; count of bases not matched to a gene: 6. The CDR3 is made up of 13 amino acids. Per the germline V gene, CDR1 is ENHRY and CDR2 is SYGVKD. CDR3: CAMNSGREDEQFF. The CDR3 coding sequence is TGTGCCATGAATAGCGGGAGGGAGGATGAGCAGTTCTTC.

Comments on this clone: Other DNA sequences of this sample code for an identical CDR3. The chain carries TRBV9 and TRBJ1-1; 9 nucleotides match TRBD1. Germline V lookup: CDR1 SGDLS, CDR2 YYNGEE. The CDR3 is made up of 14 amino acids. V lost 2 bases to trimming and J lost 2 bases; unmatched junction nucleotides: 1. In DNA form, the CDR3 reads TGTGCCAGCAGCGTGACAGGGGGAAACACTGAAGCTTTCTTT. Amino acid sequence: CASSVTGGNTEAFF.

The rearrangement joins TRBV9 to TRBJ1-3, with unresolved D. This CDR3 has 17 residues. The V gene's germline CDR1 is SGDLS and CDR2 YYNGEE. The germline V and J ends were trimmed by 0 bases and 0 bases, with 13 bases remaining between them. This chain's CDR3 is CASSVESSLLSGNTIYF. CDR3 DNA sequence: TGTGCCAGCAGCGTAGAGAGTAGTCTCCTCTCTGGAAACACCATATATTTT.

The genes are TRBV7-2 and TRBJ1-2; TRBD1 aligns across 10 bases. CDR3 length: 14 amino acids. V lost 5 bases, J lost 7 bases, and 7 bases stayed unmatched. CDR1 and CDR2 from the germline V gene are SGHTA and FQGNSA. CDR3 DNA sequence: TGTGCCAGCAGCGAAGACAGGGGGCGAGGTGGCTACACCTTC. Protein: CASSEDRGRGGYTF. The full variable domain, with the rest looked up from reference TRBV7-2 and TRBJ1-2, is GAGVSQSPSNKVTEKGKDVELRCDPISGHTALYWYRQSLGQGLEFLIYFQGNSAPDKSGLPSDRFSAERTGGSVSTLTIQRTQQEDSAVYLCASSEDRGRGGYTFGSGTRLTVV.

The chain is built from TRBV11-2 and TRBJ1-1; D not resolved. CDR3 length equals 13 residues. Trimming took 5 bases from V and 1 from J, leaving 8 bases between them. The V gene's germline CDR1 is SGHAT and CDR2 FQNNGV. CDR3 DNA sequence: TGTGCCAGCAGCCCCTTGGCGAACACTGAAGCTTTCTTT. As protein: CASSPLANTEAFF.

J is TRBJ1-1 and V is TRBV5-1; TRBD1 matches 8 bases. The V gene's germline CDR1 is SGHRS and CDR2 YFSETQ. V shed 4 bases, J shed 1 base, and the junction held 6 bases outside the gene matches. The CDR3 has 15 residues. CDR3 in amino acids: CASSRIGTGNTEAFF. The DNA for the CDR3 is TGCGCCAGCAGCAGGATCGGGACAGGGAACACTGAAGCTTTCTTT.

The rearrangement joins TRBV28 to TRBJ1-5; 8 bases line up with TRBD1. The CDR3 contains 16 residues. Germline V gene data show CDR1 as MDHEN and CDR2 as SYDVKM. V lost 5 bases to trimming and J lost 5 bases; unmatched junction nucleotides: 11. CDR3 protein: CASSLRLDRAHQPQHF. The DNA for the CDR3 is TGTGCCAGCAGTCTACGCTTGGACAGGGCACATCAGCCCCAGCATTTT.

The rearrangement uses TRBV27 and TRBJ1-6; 8 positions agree with TRBD1. The ends lost 6 bases at V and 8 bases at J; junction bases unmatched: 6. Per germline, CDR1 MNHEY and CDR2 SMNVEV (reference sequence). The CDR3 sequence is 14 residues long. Here the CDR3 DNA reads TGTGCCAGCAGGGGACAGGCTATCGATTCACCCCTCCACTTT. Translated, it gives CASRGQAIDSPLHF.

The gene calls are TRBV27 and TRBJ1-6; no definite D call. CDR1 MNHEY and CDR2 SMNVEV come from the germline V gene (reference sequence). The V end was cut by 3 bases, the J end by 7 bases, with 10 bases between. The CDR3 contains 14 residues. The CDR3, as DNA: TGTGCCAGCAGTTTCGGGCCTCCCAATTCACCCCTCCACTTT. Translation: CASSFGPPNSPLHF.